This TCR beta chain is drawn from a study of control samples from healthy donors and cancer patients. From germline, CDR1 is SQVTM and CDR2 ANQGSEA. This CDR3 spans 14 amino acids. The ends were cut back, 3 bases at V and 3 bases at J, with 14 bases in the middle. The protocol was immunoSEQ multiplex PCR, while the TCRdb copy is restricted to in-frame clones and leaves out a portion. The repertoire holds 90,000 to 100,000 clones, 88% seen once, with around 14% in the top ten. This TCR was sampled from a woman aged 70-85 years in good health. Input material: blood. The chain combines TRBV29-1 with TRBJ1-1; no firm D call. The CDR3 protein is CSVDRQVLDTEAFF. The CDR3, as DNA: TGCAGCGTTGATCGCCAGGTGTTGGACACTGAAGCTTTCTTT.